The rows below give T cell receptor beta chains drawn from one sample of a study of control samples from healthy donors and cancer patients. Method: immunoSEQ multiplex PCR; TCRdb's copy keeps in-frame clones and lacks some. This sample's clone table lists 150,000 to 200,000 clones. The sample taken for sequencing was blood. Receptor source: a woman aged 25 to 39 in good health. The CDR3 runs from the conserved cysteine through the conserved F or W.

V gene	J gene	CDR3 protein
TRBV30	TRBJ2-5	CAWKGWGETQYF
TRBV4-3	TRBJ2-7	CASSHPGLAGSGEQYF
TRBV7-6	TRBJ1-1	CASSLGGTLNTEAFF
TRBV6-2/TRBV6-3	TRBJ1-1	CASSYSNKGTNTEAFF
TRBV6-5	TRBJ1-1	CASSWGDTEAFF
TRBV5-1	TRBJ1-2	CASSLRDRDGYTF
TRBV28	TRBJ1-1	CASSLYRVIEAFF
TRBV2	TRBJ2-5	CASSETRDNQETQYF
TRBV7-6	TRBJ2-7	CASSLTGGFFHEQYF
TRBV10-1	TRBJ1-1	CASSQPNTEAFF
TRBV6-5	TRBJ2-3	CASTEGGLGTDTQYF
TRBV18	TRBJ1-4	CASSPLGAIANEKLFF
TRBV7-9	TRBJ2-3	CASSHPADTQYF
TRBV3-1/TRBV3-2	TRBJ2-1	CASSRSKESSEQFF
TRBV28	TRBJ2-7	CASSLGTAYEQYF
TRBV6-5	TRBJ1-1	CASSSEGASNEAFF
TRBV6-5	TRBJ1-1	CASTPGQTNTEAFF
TRBV11-2	TRBJ1-1	CASSPGQAAFF
TRBV4-1	TRBJ2-7	CASSQGSISYEQYF
TRBV2	TRBJ1-1	CASSEAGVRGMRTEAFF
TRBV14	TRBJ1-4	CASSPDRGMVGMNEKLFF
TRBV4-3	TRBJ1-5	CASSQDSGDNQPQHF
TRBV5-1	TRBJ2-7	CASSLSVFVEQYF
TRBV28	TRBJ1-6	CASSFARQGFSPLHF
TRBV5-1	TRBJ2-7	CASRPDRDNYEQYF
TRBV3-1/TRBV3-2	TRBJ1-2	CASSHGGRPGYTF
TRBV6-5	TRBJ1-5	CASSYRQGGQPQHF
TRBV28	TRBJ1-2	CASSLRGLGGYTF
TRBV28	TRBJ1-2	CASSQIQGVHGYTF
TRBV21-1	TRBJ2-7	CASTPGTESSYEQYF
TRBV15	TRBJ1-1	CATSRGGRGTEAFF
TRBV28	TRBJ1-1	CASSRWTVPTNTEAFF
TRBV24-1	TRBJ1-5	CATSEGLKPQHF
TRBV7-9	TRBJ1-3	CASSLGGNTIYF
TRBV6-5	TRBJ1-6	CAGRTGISPLHF
TRBV2	TRBJ1-1	CASSERGGYTEAFF
TRBV5-5	TRBJ2-3	CASSQLVLAGLTDTQYF
TRBV24-1	TRBJ2-3	CATSALGQAVGDTQYF
TRBV19	TRBJ1-2	CATFTRDRRYGYTF
TRBV5-1	TRBJ1-6	CASSLAGQGNSPLHF
TRBV2	TRBJ2-3	CASSEGQGSDTQYF
TRBV2	TRBJ1-2	CASSARYGYGYTF
TRBV18	TRBJ2-7	CASSPPGRSYEQYF
TRBV6-6	TRBJ2-2	CASFTGGAGGELFF
TRBV6-1	TRBJ2-3	CASSEFPTGANTDTQYF
TRBV7-3	TRBJ2-3	CASSLSQGRDTQYF